Described below is a single TCR beta chain sequence and its context. This clone was counted many times. This receptor's antigen is unknown. Base qualities were left out, and no much larger clone turns up one base away. The germline V gene encodes CDR1 DFQATT and CDR2 SNEGSKA (reference sequence). Counted from cysteine to phenylalanine, this CDR3 has 12 amino acids. Only the CDR3 part of the read is kept: 36 bases, read in frame from the first base. These data come from a study of metastatic and nonmetastatic thyroid tumors (dated by TCRdb to 2020 to 2021). Study-wide context: Repertoires were compared across peripheral blood and tumor or nodule tissue samples from malignant and benign thyroid patients. Summary of the overall study and its limitations: In both blood and tumor samples, malignant tumors were reported to have significantly higher TCR beta diversity than benign nodules.

Before undergoing thyroid surgery, none of the patients had been given any kind of treatment. Using T-cell receptor beta sequencing, the researchers looked back retrospectively at clinical samples from patients, gathered between the early 2010s and the late 2010s. Library construction relied on PCR. Sequenced using an Illumina HiSeq 4000. High-throughput sequencing was used to profile the TCR beta-chain CDR3 region of each patient. Processing in the source paper ran as follows. Drawing on CDR3 differences between clinicopathological groups, the researchers built a classifier meant to tell apart patients with distant-metastatic papillary thyroid cancer. Repertoire diversity was assessed with the Shannon index, and tumor-blood repertoire similarity with the Morisita-Horn index. TCRdb took the public reads, trimmed them with fastp at Q25, ran MiXCR for clone calling and kept in-frame beta chains. The V and J calls and clone size are TCRdb's, not the authors'. The sample table contains approximately 25,000 clones; only one count was recorded for roughly an eighth of them. Roughly 13% of the sample is in the top ten clones.

This receptor was identified in a female donor with papillary thyroid cancer or a benign thyroid nodule (not recorded which). Some clones in this sample may be carry-over from other donors' samples. This sequence uses TRBV20-1 and TRBJ1-4, with the D gene not confidently named. Sequences were obtained from blood. The CDR3 here reads CGIRKTNEKLFF. The DNA reads as follows: TGCGGCATCAGGAAAACTAATGAAAAACTGTTTTTT.